This T cell receptor beta chain was profiled in a study of blood T cell repertoires in COVID-19. Generated by immunoSEQ multiplex PCR, the TCRdb table keeps only in-frame clones and is missing some. The sample contains 88,000 or so clones, 70% to 90% of which appear only once. This receptor was taken from a human donor in a cohort sampled during active COVID-19. Sequencing was done on a sample of peripheral blood.

CDR3 sequence (DNA): TGTGCCAGCAGTGTCCGACAGGGGGTCACCGGGGAGCTGTTTTTT. Residues: CASSVRQGVTGELFF. The chain employs TRBV25-1 and TRBJ2-2; 9 bases are shared with TRBD1. Trimming removed 4 bases from V and 4 bases from J; junction bases left unmatched: 4. Germline V gives CDR1 MGHDK, CDR2 SYGVNS. The length of the CDR3 is 15 residues.